This T cell receptor (beta chain) comes out of a study of cytomegalovirus exposure and HLA in healthy donors. Study results and caveats: Researchers catalogued approximately 170 TCR beta chains as cytomegalovirus-associated.

With 60 Vbeta and 13 Jbeta primers, the PCR was carried out. Using immunoSEQ multiplex PCR, the repertoire was profiled, and TCRdb retains in-frame clones only, with some absent. The sample includes about 76,000 clones, under 85% of them seen just once. The length of the CDR3 is 16 residues. CDR1 is SGHTA, CDR2 FQGNSA, per germline. Germline trimming cut 5 bases from V and 6 bases from J; bases unmatched to any gene: 10. This clone occurred a few times. Its antigen remains unidentified. Sequenced input: PBMCs. This receptor was obtained from a woman in her thirties or forties in good health and CMV-seropositive. V and J are TRBV7-2 and TRBJ2-1; 10 bases map to TRBD2. This CDR3 is CASSPFSGGRGNEQFF. CDR3 coding DNA: TGTGCCAGCAGCCCCTTTAGCGGGGGGAGAGGCAATGAGCAGTTCTTC.